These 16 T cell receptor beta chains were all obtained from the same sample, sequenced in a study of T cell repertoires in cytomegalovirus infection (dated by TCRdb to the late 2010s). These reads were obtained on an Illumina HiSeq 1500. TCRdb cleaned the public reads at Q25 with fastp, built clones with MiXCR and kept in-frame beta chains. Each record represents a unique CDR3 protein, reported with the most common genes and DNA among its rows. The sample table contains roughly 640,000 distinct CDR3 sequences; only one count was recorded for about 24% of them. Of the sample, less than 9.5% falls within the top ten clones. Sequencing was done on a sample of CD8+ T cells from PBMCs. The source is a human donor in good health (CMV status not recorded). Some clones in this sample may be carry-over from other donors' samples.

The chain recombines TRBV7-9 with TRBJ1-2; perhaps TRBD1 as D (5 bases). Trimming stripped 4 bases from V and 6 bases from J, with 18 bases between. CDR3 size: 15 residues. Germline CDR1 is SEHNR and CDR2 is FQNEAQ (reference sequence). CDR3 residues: CASSSLGRLMDGYTF. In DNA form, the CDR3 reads TGTGCCAGCAGCTCCTTGGGACGGCTGATGGATGGCTACACCTTC.

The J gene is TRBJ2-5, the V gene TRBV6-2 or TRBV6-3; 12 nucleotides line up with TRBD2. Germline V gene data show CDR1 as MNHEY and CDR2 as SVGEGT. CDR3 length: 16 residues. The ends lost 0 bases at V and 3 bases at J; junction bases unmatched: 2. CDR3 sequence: CASSYSTSGGEETQYF. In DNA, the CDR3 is TGTGCCAGCAGTTACTCGACTAGCGGGGGTGAAGAGACCCAGTACTTC.

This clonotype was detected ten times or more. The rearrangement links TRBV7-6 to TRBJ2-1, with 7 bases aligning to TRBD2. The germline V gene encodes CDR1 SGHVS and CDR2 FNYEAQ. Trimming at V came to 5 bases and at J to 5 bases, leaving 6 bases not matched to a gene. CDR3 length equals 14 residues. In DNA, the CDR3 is TGTGCCAGCAGCCCAAGGCGGGGGAACAATGAGCAGTTCTTC. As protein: CASSPRRGNNEQFF.

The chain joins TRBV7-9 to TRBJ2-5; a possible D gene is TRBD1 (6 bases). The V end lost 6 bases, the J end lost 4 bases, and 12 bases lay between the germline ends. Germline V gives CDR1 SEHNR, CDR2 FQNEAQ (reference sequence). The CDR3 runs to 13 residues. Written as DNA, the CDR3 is TGTGCCAGCAGTATGGGGGCTCGAGAGACCCAGTACTTC. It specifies CASSMGARETQYF.

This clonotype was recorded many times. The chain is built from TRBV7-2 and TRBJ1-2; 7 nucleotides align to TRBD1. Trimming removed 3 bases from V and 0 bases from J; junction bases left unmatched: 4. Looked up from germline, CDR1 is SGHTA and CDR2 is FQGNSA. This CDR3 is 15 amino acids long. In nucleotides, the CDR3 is TGTGCCAGCAGCTTGAGGGACAGAACTAACTATGGCTACACCTTC. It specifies CASSLRDRTNYGYTF.

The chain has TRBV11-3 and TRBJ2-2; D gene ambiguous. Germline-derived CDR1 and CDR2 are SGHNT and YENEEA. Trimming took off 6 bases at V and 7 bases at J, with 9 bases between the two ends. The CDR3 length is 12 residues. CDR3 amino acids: CASRPRGGELFF. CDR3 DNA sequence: TGTGCCAGCAGGCCCCGAGGCGGGGAGCTGTTTTTT.

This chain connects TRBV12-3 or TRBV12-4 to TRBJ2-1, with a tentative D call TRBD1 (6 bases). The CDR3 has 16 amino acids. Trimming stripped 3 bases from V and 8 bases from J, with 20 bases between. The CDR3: CASSLGAFLGRDEQFF. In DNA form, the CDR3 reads TGTGCCAGCAGTTTGGGGGCCTTCCTTGGGCGCGATGAGCAGTTCTTC.

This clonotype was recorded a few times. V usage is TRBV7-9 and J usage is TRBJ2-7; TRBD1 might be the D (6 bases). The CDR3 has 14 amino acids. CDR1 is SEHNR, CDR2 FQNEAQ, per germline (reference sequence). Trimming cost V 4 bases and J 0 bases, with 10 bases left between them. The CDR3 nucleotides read TGTGCCAGCAGCTCTTTGGACAGCTCCTACGAGCAGTACGTC. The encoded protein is CASSSLDSSYEQYV.

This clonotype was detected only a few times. CDR3 DNA sequence: TGCAGTGCTTATGACAGGGAACGCAATCAGCCCCAGCATTTT. Residues: CSAYDRERNQPQHF. This chain links TRBV20-1 with TRBJ1-5; 7 positions match TRBD1. CDR3 length: 14 amino acids. The V gene's germline CDR1 is DFQATT and CDR2 SNEGSKA (reference sequence). J gave up 2 bases and V 5 bases, and 6 bases lay outside the gene matches.

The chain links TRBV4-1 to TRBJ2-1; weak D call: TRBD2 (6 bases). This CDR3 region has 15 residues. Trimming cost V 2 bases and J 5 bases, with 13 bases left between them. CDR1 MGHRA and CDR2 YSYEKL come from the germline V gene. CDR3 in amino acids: CASSQQRDFHNEQFF. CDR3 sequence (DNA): TGCGCCAGCAGCCAACAGAGGGACTTTCACAATGAGCAGTTCTTC.

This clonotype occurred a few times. DNA of the CDR3: TGCAGTGCTAGTCAAGGAGGGGGCCATGGCTACACCTTC. It encodes CSASQGGGHGYTF. The chain carries TRBV20-1 and TRBJ1-2; 7 bases are shared with TRBD1. CDR1 and CDR2 (germline): DFQATT, SNEGSKA (reference sequence). The V gene end was trimmed by 3 bases and the J gene end by 6 bases; junction bases not matched to a gene: 7. The length of the CDR3 is 13 residues.

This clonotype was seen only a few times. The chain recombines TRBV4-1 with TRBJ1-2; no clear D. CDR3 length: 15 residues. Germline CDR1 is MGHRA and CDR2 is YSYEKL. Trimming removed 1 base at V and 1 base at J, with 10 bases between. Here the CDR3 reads CASSQVVSNNYGYTF. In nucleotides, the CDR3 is TGCGCCAGCAGCCAAGTGGTCAGCAATAACTATGGCTACACCTTC.

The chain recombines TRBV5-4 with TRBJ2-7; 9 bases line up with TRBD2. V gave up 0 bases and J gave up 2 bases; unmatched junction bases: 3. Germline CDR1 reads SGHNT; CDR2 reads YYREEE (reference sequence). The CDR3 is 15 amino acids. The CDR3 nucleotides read TGTGCCAGCAGCTTGGGCCTAGCGGGGACCTACGAGCAGTACTTC. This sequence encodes CASSLGLAGTYEQYF.

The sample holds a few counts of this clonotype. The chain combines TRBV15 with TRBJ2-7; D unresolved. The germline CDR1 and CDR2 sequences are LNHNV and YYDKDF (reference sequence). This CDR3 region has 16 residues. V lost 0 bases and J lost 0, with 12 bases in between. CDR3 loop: CATSRDLAVGSYEQYF. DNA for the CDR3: TGTGCCACCAGCAGAGATCTGGCGGTGGGCTCCTACGAGCAGTACTTC.

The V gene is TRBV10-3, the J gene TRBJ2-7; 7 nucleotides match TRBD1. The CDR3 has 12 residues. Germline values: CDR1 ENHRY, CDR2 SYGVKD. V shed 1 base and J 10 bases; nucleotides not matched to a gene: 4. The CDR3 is CAISELDREQYF. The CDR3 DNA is TGTGCCATCAGTGAGTTAGACAGGGAACAGTACTTC.

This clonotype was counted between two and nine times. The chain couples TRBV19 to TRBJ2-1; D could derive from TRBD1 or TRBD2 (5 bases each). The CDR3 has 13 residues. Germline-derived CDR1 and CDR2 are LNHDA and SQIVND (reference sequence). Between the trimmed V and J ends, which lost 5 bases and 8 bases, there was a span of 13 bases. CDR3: CASSGLRGDEQFF. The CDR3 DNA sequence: TGTGCCAGTAGTGGGCTTCGGGGCGATGAGCAGTTCTTC.